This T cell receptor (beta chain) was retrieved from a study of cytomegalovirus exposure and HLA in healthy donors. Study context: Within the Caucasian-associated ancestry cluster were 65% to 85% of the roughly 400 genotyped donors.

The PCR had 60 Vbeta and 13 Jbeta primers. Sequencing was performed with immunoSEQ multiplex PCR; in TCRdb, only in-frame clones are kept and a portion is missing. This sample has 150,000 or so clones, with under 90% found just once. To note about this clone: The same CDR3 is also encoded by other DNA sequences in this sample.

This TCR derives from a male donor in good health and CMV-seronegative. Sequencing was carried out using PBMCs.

The CDR3 loop is CASSLQGQETQYF. The CDR3 nucleotides are TGTGCCAGCAGCTTGCAGGGCCAAGAGACCCAGTACTTC. The chain uses TRBV5-6 and TRBJ2-5; TRBD1 might be the D (5 bases). Germline V lookup: CDR1 SGHDT, CDR2 YYEEEE. Deletions cut 1 base from V and 1 base from J, with 5 bases between. This CDR3 is 13 amino acids long.